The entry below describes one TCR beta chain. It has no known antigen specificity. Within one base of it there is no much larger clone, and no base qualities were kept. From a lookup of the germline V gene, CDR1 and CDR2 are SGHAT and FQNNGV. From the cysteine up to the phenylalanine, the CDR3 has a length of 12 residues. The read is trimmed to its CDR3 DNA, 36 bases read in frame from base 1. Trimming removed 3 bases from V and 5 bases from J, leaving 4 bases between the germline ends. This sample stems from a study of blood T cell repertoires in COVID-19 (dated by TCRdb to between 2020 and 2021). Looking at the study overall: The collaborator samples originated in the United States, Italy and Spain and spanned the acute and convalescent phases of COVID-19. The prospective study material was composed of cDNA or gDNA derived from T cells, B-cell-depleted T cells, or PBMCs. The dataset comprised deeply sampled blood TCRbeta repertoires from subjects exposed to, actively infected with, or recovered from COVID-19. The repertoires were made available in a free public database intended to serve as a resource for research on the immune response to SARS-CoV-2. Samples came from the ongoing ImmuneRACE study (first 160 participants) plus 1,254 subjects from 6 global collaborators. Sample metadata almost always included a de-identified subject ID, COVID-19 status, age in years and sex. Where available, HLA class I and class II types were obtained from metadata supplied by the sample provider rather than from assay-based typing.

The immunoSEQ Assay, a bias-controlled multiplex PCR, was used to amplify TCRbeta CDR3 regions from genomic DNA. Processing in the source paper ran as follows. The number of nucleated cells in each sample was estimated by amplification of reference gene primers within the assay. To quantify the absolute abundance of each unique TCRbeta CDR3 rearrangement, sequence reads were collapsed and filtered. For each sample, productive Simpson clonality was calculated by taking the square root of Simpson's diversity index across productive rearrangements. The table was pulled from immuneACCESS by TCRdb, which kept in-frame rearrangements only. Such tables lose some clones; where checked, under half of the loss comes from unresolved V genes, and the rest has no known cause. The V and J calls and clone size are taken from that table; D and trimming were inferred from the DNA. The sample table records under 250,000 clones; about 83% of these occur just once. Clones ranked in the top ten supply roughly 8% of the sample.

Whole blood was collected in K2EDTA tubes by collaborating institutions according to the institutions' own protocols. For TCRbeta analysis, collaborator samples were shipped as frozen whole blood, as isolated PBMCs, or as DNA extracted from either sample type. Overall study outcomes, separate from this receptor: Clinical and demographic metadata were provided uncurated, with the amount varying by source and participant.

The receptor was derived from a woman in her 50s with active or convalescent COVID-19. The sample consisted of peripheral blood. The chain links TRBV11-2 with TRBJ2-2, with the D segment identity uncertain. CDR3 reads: CASSLRTGELFF. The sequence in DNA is TGTGCCAGCAGCTTGAGGACCGGGGAGCTGTTTTTT.